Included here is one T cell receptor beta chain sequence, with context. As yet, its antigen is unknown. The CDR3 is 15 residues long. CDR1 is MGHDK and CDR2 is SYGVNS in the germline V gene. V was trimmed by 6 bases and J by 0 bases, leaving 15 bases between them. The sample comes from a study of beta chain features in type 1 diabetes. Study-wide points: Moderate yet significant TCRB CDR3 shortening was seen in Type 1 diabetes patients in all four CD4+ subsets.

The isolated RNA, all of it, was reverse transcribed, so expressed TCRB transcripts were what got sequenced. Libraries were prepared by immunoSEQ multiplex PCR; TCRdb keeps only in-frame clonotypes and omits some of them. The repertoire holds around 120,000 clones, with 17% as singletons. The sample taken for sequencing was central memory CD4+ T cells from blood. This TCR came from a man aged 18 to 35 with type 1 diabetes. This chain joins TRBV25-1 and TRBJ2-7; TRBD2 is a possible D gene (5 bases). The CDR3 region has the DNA TGTGCCAGCAGGGAGGTTGAGCCCGACTCCTACGAGCAGTACTTC. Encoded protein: CASREVEPDSYEQYF.